Below are 21 T cell receptor beta chains sequenced from a single sample in a study of blood T cell repertoires in COVID-19. Sequenced by immunoSEQ multiplex PCR; TCRdb stores in-frame clones only, minus some. Of 53,000 or so clones in the sample, 90% were seen once. Sequenced input: peripheral blood. The receptors come from a man aged 35-49 years with acute or convalescent COVID-19.

This clone was observed a single time. The chain recombines TRBV6-5 with TRBJ2-1; 9 bases align to TRBD1. Germline trimming cut 7 bases from V and 9 bases from J; bases unmatched to any gene: 7. CDR1 MNHEY and CDR2 SVGAGI come from the germline V gene. The CDR3 consists of 13 residues. CDR3: CASKVTGGGEQFF. For the CDR3, the DNA is TGTGCCAGCAAAGTGACAGGGGGAGGTGAGCAGTTCTTC.

This chain joins TRBV11-3 and TRBJ1-3; 7 nucleotides agree with TRBD1. J gave up 0 bases and V 4 bases, and 15 bases lay outside the gene matches. There are 19 residues in the CDR3. The germline V gene has CDR1 SGHNT and CDR2 YENEEA. CDR3 nucleotide sequence: TGTGCCAGCAGCTCCCCAGCGACAGGGTTCCATCTCTCTGGAAACACCATATATTTT. It codes for CASSSPATGFHLSGNTIYF.

V and J are TRBV18 and TRBJ2-1; 13 bases match TRBD2. The V segment lost 5 bases and the J segment 5 bases; nucleotides outside the gene matches: 6. CDR1 and CDR2 from the germline V gene are KGHSH and LQKENI. This CDR3 contains 16 residues. The CDR3 loop is CASSETSGRPDNEQFF. CDR3 nucleotide sequence: TGTGCCAGCTCAGAGACTAGCGGGAGGCCTGACAATGAGCAGTTCTTC.

V is TRBV11-2 and J is TRBJ2-7; no clear D. The CDR3 is made up of 14 amino acids. Germline CDR1 and CDR2: SGHAT and FQNNGV. Trimming removed 2 bases at V and 0 bases at J, with 8 bases between. CDR3 loop: CASSLTQVSYEQYF. The CDR3 bases are TGTGCCAGCAGCTTAACCCAGGTCTCCTACGAGCAGTACTTC.

The rearrangement links TRBV6-2 or TRBV6-3 to TRBJ1-1, with TRBD1 as a possible D gene (5 bases). Germline values: CDR1 MNHEY, CDR2 SVGEGT. The CDR3 runs to 15 residues. V lost 5 bases and J 4 bases, leaving 17 bases between the germline ends. For the CDR3, the DNA is TGTGCCAGCAGTACGGGACTTAGGATATTCACTGAAGCTTTCTTT. This translates into CASSTGLRIFTEAFF.

This chain connects TRBV7-9 to TRBJ1-5, with 8 bases fitting TRBD1. Germline V gene sequence: CDR1 SEHNR, CDR2 FQNEAQ (reference sequence). There are 16 residues in the CDR3. V shed 5 bases, J shed 3 bases, and the junction held 9 bases outside the gene matches. The CDR3 nucleotides are TGTGCCAGCAGCCTCCCCGGACAGGGACCCAATCAGCCCCAGCATTTT. Translating gives CASSLPGQGPNQPQHF.

The chain recombines TRBV28 with TRBJ1-3; no reliable D call. The germline V gene has CDR1 MDHEN and CDR2 SYDVKM. The V and J ends lost 5 bases and 0 bases respectively, with 8 bases between them. The CDR3 totals 14 residues. DNA of the CDR3: TGTGCCAGCAGTCCCCCTATCTCTGGAAACACCATATATTTT. Translation: CASSPPISGNTIYF. Supplemented by reference TRBV28 and TRBJ1-3, the full variable domain reads DVKVTQSSRYLVKRTGEKVFLECVQDMDHENMFWYRQDPGLGLRLIYFSYDVKMKEKGDIPEGYSVSREKKERFSLILESASTNQTSMYLCASSPPISGNTIYFGEGSWLTVV.

The chain combines TRBV19 with TRBJ2-1; TRBD2 matches at 7 bases. Trimming took 7 bases from V and 8 from J; bases not matched to a gene: 11. There are 14 residues in the CDR3. CDR1 is LNHDA and CDR2 is SQIVND in the germline V gene (reference sequence). CDR3 protein: CASMGGLPSYEQFF. CDR3 nucleotide sequence: TGTGCCAGTATGGGGGGACTACCCTCCTATGAGCAGTTCTTC.

The rearrangement joins TRBV30 to TRBJ1-1, with 9 bases that match TRBD1. V lost 4 bases and J lost 3; bases outside the gene matches: 6. The CDR3 is 14 amino acids. CDR1 GTSNPN and CDR2 SVGIG come from the germline V gene (reference sequence). The CDR3 loop is CAWMGDRGDTEAFF. The DNA of the CDR3 is TGTGCCTGGATGGGAGACAGGGGGGACACTGAAGCTTTCTTT. The full variable domain, rest sourced from reference TRBV30 and TRBJ1-1, is SQTIHQWPATLVQPVGSPLSLECTVEGTSNPNLYWYRQAAGRGLQLLFYSVGIGQISSEVPQNLSASRPQDRQFILSSKKLLLSDSGFYLCAWMGDRGDTEAFFGQGTRLTVV.

The DNA for the CDR3 is TGTGCCAGCAGCCCGGACACTAACTATGGCTACACCTTC. Translated, it gives CASSPDTNYGYTF. This chain links TRBV5-4 with TRBJ1-2; TRBD1 is a possible D gene (5 bases). The V gene lost 4 bases and the J gene lost 0 bases, with 7 bases spanning the gap. This CDR3 comprises 13 residues. Germline V lookup: CDR1 SGHNT, CDR2 YYREEE (reference sequence).

The rearrangement links TRBV30 to TRBJ2-3; D may be TRBD2 (7 bases). Germline V gene sequence: CDR1 GTSNPN, CDR2 SVGIG (reference sequence). The CDR3 runs 16 residues. V dropped 3 bases and J dropped 1 base, with 17 bases sitting between them. The CDR3 sequence: CAWRLMRGLGTDTQYF. The CDR3 region has the DNA TGTGCCTGGAGGCTAATGCGGGGGCTCGGCACAGATACGCAGTATTTT.

The chain has TRBV9 and TRBJ2-2, with 8 nucleotides matching TRBD1. Germline trimming cut 3 bases from V and 6 bases from J; bases unmatched to any gene: 13. CDR3 length: 17 amino acids. CDR1 is SGDLS and CDR2 is YYNGEE in the germline V gene. CDR3 bases: TGTGCCAGCAGCGCCAACCCCGGGACAGGTTTCTCCGGGGAGCTGTTTTTT. Protein sequence: CASSANPGTGFSGELFF.

The rearrangement joins TRBV25-1 to TRBJ2-1; tentative D call: TRBD1 (5 bases). The CDR3 has 16 amino acids. Trimming removed 2 bases from V and 7 bases from J, with 18 bases in between. CDR1 is MGHDK and CDR2 is SYGVNS in the germline V gene. CDR3 region: CASSEKRGSRGNEQFF. CDR3 DNA sequence: TGTGCCAGCAGTGAAAAAAGGGGCTCTAGGGGAAATGAGCAGTTCTTC.

V usage is TRBV6-4 and J usage is TRBJ2-3; 11 nucleotides agree with TRBD2. The CDR3 has 17 residues. Germline CDR1 reads MRHNA; CDR2 reads SNTAGT. The ends lost 0 bases at V and 5 bases at J; junction bases unmatched: 7. The CDR3 is CASSDSTLAGGLDTQYF. Written as DNA, the CDR3 is TGTGCCAGCAGTGACTCGACCCTAGCGGGAGGTCTAGATACGCAGTATTTT.

V is TRBV19 and J is TRBJ2-5; no firm D call. Germline assignment: CDR1 LNHDA and CDR2 SQIVND (reference sequence). CDR3 size: 13 residues. Trimming left V 3 bases short and J 3 bases short, with 8 bases between. CDR3 in amino acids: CASSMRRKETQYF. CDR3 nucleotides: TGTGCCAGTAGTATGAGGAGAAAAGAGACCCAGTACTTC. The complete variable domain, with remaining parts taken from reference TRBV19 and TRBJ2-5, reads DGGITQSPKYLFRKEGQNVTLSCEQNLNHDAMYWYRQDPGQGLRLIYYSQIVNDFQKGDIAEGYSVSREKKESFPLTVTSAQKNPTAFYLCASSMRRKETQYFGPGTRLLVL.

This chain joins TRBV7-7 and TRBJ2-2; the match to TRBD2 covers 8 bases. V trimming: 0 bases; J trimming: 9 bases; junction bases outside the gene matches: 9. The CDR3 sequence is 16 residues long. CDR1 is SSHAT and CDR2 is FNYEAQ in the germline V gene (reference sequence). The CDR3 loop is CASSLALAVEHRELFF. The DNA of the CDR3 is TGTGCCAGCAGCTTAGCACTAGCGGTTGAACACCGGGAGCTGTTTTTT.

V gene TRBV11-2 combines with J gene TRBJ2-1; 11 bases match TRBD2. The V segment lost 4 bases and the J segment 9 bases; nucleotides outside the gene matches: 14. This CDR3 is 17 amino acids long. The germline V gene has CDR1 SGHAT and CDR2 FQNNGV. CDR3 DNA: TGTGCCAGCAGCTCAAAACCGGGACTAGCGGAAGTGGGTGAGCAGTTCTTC. Translating it yields CASSSKPGLAEVGEQFF.

The CDR3 DNA is TGTGCCAGTAGTTTAACAGGGGCCAACTATGGCTACACCTTC. It is translated as CASSLTGANYGYTF. The V call is TRBV19, the J call TRBJ1-2; TRBD1 agrees at 7 bases. Germline assignment: CDR1 LNHDA and CDR2 SQIVND (reference sequence). V shed 5 bases, J shed 2 bases, and the junction held 5 bases outside the gene matches. This CDR3 is built from 14 residues.

J is TRBJ2-1 and V is TRBV2, with D possibly TRBD2 on 5 matching bases. This CDR3 region has 11 residues. V was trimmed by 2 bases and J by 14 bases, leaving 10 bases between them. Germline lookup yields CDR1 SNHLY and CDR2 FYNNEI. CDR3 nucleotide sequence: TGTGCCAGCAGTGAACAACTAGTAGAGTTCTTC. It encodes CASSEQLVEFF.

The V gene is TRBV18, the J gene TRBJ2-1; D gene unclear. This CDR3 is built from 13 residues. Trimming pared 0 bases from V and 3 bases from J, leaving 3 bases between. Germline V gene data show CDR1 as KGHSH and CDR2 as LQKENI. CDR3 coding DNA: TGTGCCAGCTCACCACCTAGCTACAATGAGCAGTTCTTC. It translates to CASSPPSYNEQFF. The full variable domain, its missing parts supplied by reference TRBV18 and TRBJ2-1, is NAGVMQNPRHLVRRRGQEARLRCSPMKGHSHVYWYRQLPEEGLKFMVYLQKENIIDESGMPKERFSAEFPKEGPSILRIQQVVRGDSAAYFCASSPPSYNEQFFGPGTRLTVL.

The chain recombines TRBV6-5 with TRBJ1-2; 8 bases agree with TRBD1. Germline trimming cut 6 bases from V and 8 bases from J; bases unmatched to any gene: 8. CDR1 is MNHEY and CDR2 is SVGAGI in the germline V gene. The CDR3 is 13 residues long. The CDR3 is CASRSTGAGGYTF. CDR3 bases: TGTGCCAGCAGGTCGACAGGGGCGGGAGGCTACACCTTC.